The 25 T cell receptor beta chains reported below all come from one sample, sequenced in a study of blood T cell repertoires in COVID-19. Clones were sequenced by immunoSEQ multiplex PCR, and TCRdb holds only the in-frame ones, with some missing. Of about 170,000 clones in the sample, about three quarters were seen once. The sample consisted of peripheral blood. The receptors stem from a man between 60 and 75 years old with acute or convalescent COVID-19.

The V and J genes are TRBV3-1 (or the pseudogene TRBV3-2) and TRBJ1-2; 8 bases map to TRBD1. Losses at the gene ends were 3 bases for V and 5 bases for J; bases not matched to a gene: 8. There are 15 residues in the CDR3. The germline V gene has CDR1 LGHDT and CDR2 YNNKEL (reference sequence). The CDR3 bases are TGTGCCAGCAGCCAGCAAACAGGGGGAAGGTATGGCTACACCTTC. Protein sequence: CASSQQTGGRYGYTF.

This clone was found once. The chain couples TRBV5-1 to TRBJ2-7; a possible D gene is TRBD2 (5 bases). There are 14 residues in the CDR3. Deletions cut 3 bases from V and 2 bases from J, with 12 bases between. Germline V CDR1 and CDR2: SGHRS, YFSETQ. The CDR3 sequence is CASSSRTQAYEQYF. The CDR3 DNA follows: TGCGCCAGCAGCTCTAGGACTCAAGCCTACGAGCAGTACTTC. Looking up the rest from reference TRBV5-1 and TRBJ2-7 gives the full variable domain: KAGVTQTPRYLIKTRGQQVTLSCSPISGHRSVSWYQQTPGQGLQFLFEYFSETQRNKGNFPGRFSGRQFSNSRSEMNVSTLELGDSALYLCASSSRTQAYEQYFGPGTRLTVT.

The chain joins TRBV24-1 to TRBJ1-2, with 7 bases aligning to TRBD1. The J segment lost 4 bases and the V segment lost 7 bases, leaving 2 bases of the junction unmatched. Germline V gives CDR1 KGHDR, CDR2 SFDVKD. CDR3 length: 12 residues. CDR3 bases: TGTGCCACCAGCTCAGGGGGCTATGGCTACACCTTC. It is translated as CATSSGGYGYTF.

The chain carries TRBV7-8 and TRBJ1-4; 7 bases are shared with TRBD1. Germline CDR1 SGHVS, CDR2 FQNEAQ. The CDR3 extends over 14 amino acids. Trimming cost V 5 bases and J 2 bases; bases outside gene matches: 2. Here the CDR3 reads CASSQTGTNEKLFF. Here the CDR3 DNA reads TGTGCCAGCAGCCAGACAGGGACTAATGAAAAACTGTTTTTT.

The J gene is TRBJ2-1, the V gene TRBV27; D perhaps matches TRBD1 (5 bases). The germline V and J ends were trimmed by 8 bases and 1 base, with 18 bases remaining between them. The CDR3 runs 16 residues. The germline CDR1 and CDR2 sequences are MNHEY and SMNVEV (reference sequence). DNA for the CDR3: TGTGCCAGCGCGACAGCGTCCCAACTTTCCTACAATGAGCAGTTCTTC. Amino acids: CASATASQLSYNEQFF.

This clone was counted at least ten times. The rearrangement joins TRBV4-2 to TRBJ2-2; 10 bases align to TRBD1. The V and J ends lost 5 bases and 5 bases, in that order; junction bases with no gene match: 2. Germline-derived CDR1 and CDR2 are LGHNA and YNFKEQ. This CDR3 is 14 amino acids long. For the CDR3, the DNA is TGTGCCAGCAGCGCGGGACAGGGGACCGGGGAGCTGTTTTTT. Protein: CASSAGQGTGELFF.

The V gene is TRBV3-1 (or the pseudogene TRBV3-2), the J gene TRBJ1-6; weak D call: TRBD1 (5 bases). Germline CDR1 reads LGHDT; CDR2 reads YNNKEL (reference sequence). Trimming shortened V by 3 bases and J by 0 bases, and 9 bases separated the two germline ends. The CDR3 contains 16 residues. CDR3 protein: CASSHRQTSYNSPLHF. The CDR3 coding sequence is TGTGCCAGCAGCCACCGACAGACCTCCTATAATTCACCCCTCCACTTT.

The rearrangement links TRBV29-1 to TRBJ2-5; TRBD1 matches at 7 bases. After removal of 6 bases from V and 5 bases from J, the junction contained 6 bases not matched to a gene. The CDR3 sequence is 12 residues long. Germline assignment: CDR1 SQVTM and CDR2 ANQGSEA. The CDR3 is CSVRGFGETQYF. CDR3 DNA: TGCAGCGTCAGGGGGTTCGGGGAGACCCAGTACTTC.

The chain couples TRBV6-2 or TRBV6-3 to TRBJ2-5; the match to TRBD1 covers 7 bases. V lost 1 base and J lost 4; bases outside the gene matches: 9. The CDR3 covers 16 residues. Germline CDR1 and CDR2: MNHEY and SVGEGT. The CDR3 nucleotides read TGTGCCAGCAGTTACTTCAGACAGGGCGCGCGAGAGACCCAGTACTTC. The encoded protein is CASSYFRQGARETQYF.

The chain recombines TRBV7-2 with TRBJ1-5; D gene ambiguous. The V end lost 1 base, the J end lost 9 bases, and 10 bases lay between the germline ends. Germline V gene data show CDR1 as SGHTA and CDR2 as FQGNSA. There are 13 residues in the CDR3. CDR3 protein: CASSLDGVGPQHF. In nucleotides, the CDR3 is TGTGCCAGCAGCTTAGACGGGGTTGGGCCCCAGCATTTT.

This rearrangement joins TRBV29-1 to TRBJ2-3, with D maybe TRBD1 (6 bases). Looked up from germline, CDR1 is SQVTM and CDR2 is ANQGSEA. V shed 7 bases and J shed 8 bases, with 13 bases lying between them. CDR3 length: 11 residues. CDR3 amino acids: CSGSGEATQYF. The CDR3 DNA reads as TGCAGCGGATCAGGGGAAGCTACGCAGTATTTT.

The rearrangement uses TRBV12-3 or TRBV12-4 and TRBJ2-1; D is perhaps TRBD1 (5 bases). This CDR3 is 13 amino acids long. Trimming removed 5 bases at V and 4 bases at J, with 9 bases between. The DNA of the CDR3 is TGTGCCAGCAGTGTGACAGTTTACAATGAGCAGTTCTTC. Its protein is CASSVTVYNEQFF.

This sequence joins TRBV9 and TRBJ2-3; TRBD2 aligns across 8 bases. The CDR3 sequence is 15 residues long. From germline, CDR1 is SGDLS and CDR2 YYNGEE. V shed 3 bases, J shed 1 base, and the junction held 4 bases outside the gene matches. CDR3 protein: CASSGEAGGTDTQYF. The DNA of the CDR3 is TGTGCCAGCAGCGGAGAAGCGGGGGGCACAGATACGCAGTATTTT.

This clone was seen ten or more times. This chain links TRBV7-8 with TRBJ2-7; 10 bases are a match to TRBD1. CDR3 length: 15 amino acids. V lost 4 bases to trimming and J lost 1 base; unmatched junction nucleotides: 4. Germline V gene data show CDR1 as SGHVS and CDR2 as FQNEAQ. The CDR3 here is CASSSGTGVSYEQYF. The CDR3 DNA reads TGTGCCAGCAGCTCGGGGACAGGGGTTTCCTACGAGCAGTACTTC.

CDR3 amino acids: CASSGSGGSTYEQYF. The CDR3 DNA is TGTGCCAGCAGCGGAAGCGGGGGCTCCACCTACGAGCAGTACTTC. The chain is built from TRBV9 and TRBJ2-7, with TRBD2 matching over 8 bases. Per the germline V gene, CDR1 is SGDLS and CDR2 is YYNGEE. V was clipped by 3 bases and J by 2 bases; unmatched bases: 7. The CDR3 contains 15 residues.

The chain carries TRBV29-1 and TRBJ1-4; a possible D gene is TRBD1 (6 bases). CDR3 length: 13 amino acids. Trimming removed 7 bases from V and 0 bases from J, with 9 bases in between. Germline V gives CDR1 SQVTM, CDR2 ANQGSEA. The CDR3 nucleotides are TGCAGCGCCAACAGGGCAACTAATGAAAAACTGTTTTTT. Translating gives CSANRATNEKLFF.

V usage is TRBV9 and J usage is TRBJ1-5; the D gene is possibly TRBD1 (6 bases). V gave up 2 bases and J gave up 2 bases, with 20 bases separating them. This CDR3 is built from 18 residues. Germline V lookup: CDR1 SGDLS, CDR2 YYNGEE. For the CDR3, the DNA is TGTGCCAGCAGCGTTGTGGGGGAGTTTCAGGGGCGCAATCAGCCCCAGCATTTT. Protein: CASSVVGEFQGRNQPQHF.

The chain couples TRBV24-1 to TRBJ2-1; D is ambiguous. Germline V gene lookup returns CDR1 KGHDR and CDR2 SFDVKD. This CDR3 has 12 residues. Trimming removed 5 bases from V and 7 bases from J, with 8 bases in between. For the CDR3, the DNA is TGTGCCACCAGTGCATATACTAATGAGCAGTTCTTC. Translated: CATSAYTNEQFF.

The chain joins TRBV11-1 to TRBJ2-3; TRBD2 matches at 13 bases. Germline V gene data show CDR1 as SGHAT and CDR2 as FQDESV (reference sequence). There are 16 residues in the CDR3. Trimming at V came to 3 bases and at J to 4 bases, leaving 4 bases not matched to a gene. The CDR3, as DNA: TGTGCCAGCAGCTTTACTAGCGGGGGGGCGCCAGATACGCAGTATTTT. Amino acid sequence: CASSFTSGGAPDTQYF.

The V gene is TRBV18, the J gene TRBJ1-2, with 7 bases matching TRBD1. V lost 3 bases and J lost 8; bases outside the gene matches: 6. Germline V gives CDR1 KGHSH, CDR2 LQKENI. The CDR3 spans 13 residues. The DNA of the CDR3 is TGTGCCAGCTCACCGGACAGGTTACAAGGCTACACCTTC. Protein product: CASSPDRLQGYTF.

This clone is a singleton in its sample. The V and J genes are TRBV9 and TRBJ1-4; D is possibly TRBD1 (6 bases). CDR1 SGDLS and CDR2 YYNGEE come from the germline V gene. The V and J ends lost 2 bases and 3 bases respectively, with 11 bases between them. The CDR3 has 15 amino acids. The CDR3 DNA follows: TGTGCCAGCAGCGTCGGGGGGCGGGCTAATGAAAAACTGTTTTTT. Encoded protein: CASSVGGRANEKLFF.

The chain carries TRBV15 and TRBJ2-5; maybe TRBD2 (5 bases). The length of the CDR3 is 15 residues. Trimming took 0 bases from V and 7 from J, leaving 15 bases between them. The germline gives CDR1 LNHNV, CDR2 YYDKDF (reference sequence). CDR3 DNA: TGTGCCACCAGCAGAGATGGGCCTGGCCGGGGGACCCAGTACTTC. Translating it yields CATSRDGPGRGTQYF. The entire variable domain, with the rest obtained from reference TRBV15 and TRBJ2-5, is as follows: DAMVIQNPRYQVTQFGKPVTLSCSQTLNHNVMYWYQQKSSQAPKLLFHYYDKDFNNEADTPDNFQSRRPNTSFCFLDIRSPGLGDTAMYLCATSRDGPGRGTQYFGPGTRLLVL.

The rearrangement uses TRBV7-9 and TRBJ2-1, with 13 bases fitting TRBD2. Germline CDR1 SEHNR, CDR2 FQNEAQ (reference sequence). CDR3 size: 18 residues. J lost 4 bases, V lost 6 bases, and 12 bases had no gene match. CDR3 region: CASRSMTSGRSVYNEQFF. The CDR3 nucleotides read TGTGCCAGCAGATCAATGACTAGCGGGAGGTCCGTGTACAATGAGCAGTTCTTC. Using reference TRBV7-9 and TRBJ2-1 for the parts outside the CDR3, the full variable domain is DTGVSQNPRHKITKRGQNVTFRCDPISEHNRLYWYRQTLGQGPEFLTYFQNEAQLEKSRLLSDRFSAERPKGSFSTLEIQRTEQGDSAMYLCASRSMTSGRSVYNEQFFGPGTRLTVL.

This clone was seen at least ten times. CDR3 sequence reads: CASSLMRVATEAFF. CDR3 DNA sequence: TGTGCCAGCAGCTTAATGAGGGTGGCCACTGAAGCTTTCTTT. This chain connects TRBV7-8 to TRBJ1-1, with D unresolved. V was clipped by 2 bases and J by 4 bases, with 11 bases between them. CDR3 size: 14 residues. Germline values: CDR1 SGHVS, CDR2 FQNEAQ.

The V gene is TRBV7-2, the J gene TRBJ1-2; D gene ambiguous. Per the germline V gene, CDR1 is SGHTA and CDR2 is FQGNSA. V was clipped by 1 base and J by 7 bases, with 10 bases between them. This CDR3 has 13 residues. The CDR3 DNA reads TGTGCCAGCAGCTTAGAGTCGAGGGTTGGCTACACCTTC. Translating gives CASSLESRVGYTF.